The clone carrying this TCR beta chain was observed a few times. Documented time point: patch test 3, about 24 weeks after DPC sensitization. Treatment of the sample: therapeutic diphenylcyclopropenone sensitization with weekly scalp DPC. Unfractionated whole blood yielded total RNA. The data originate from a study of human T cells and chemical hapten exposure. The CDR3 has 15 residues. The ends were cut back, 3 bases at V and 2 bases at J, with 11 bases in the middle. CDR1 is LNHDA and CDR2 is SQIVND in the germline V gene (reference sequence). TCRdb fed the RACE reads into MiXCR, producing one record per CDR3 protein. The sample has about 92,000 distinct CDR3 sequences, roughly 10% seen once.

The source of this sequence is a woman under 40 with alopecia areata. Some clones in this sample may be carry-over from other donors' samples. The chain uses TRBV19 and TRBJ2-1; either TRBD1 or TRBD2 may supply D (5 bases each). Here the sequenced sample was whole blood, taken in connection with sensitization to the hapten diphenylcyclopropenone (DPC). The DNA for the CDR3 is TGTGCCAGTAGTATGCCGGGACGGACCTACAATGAGCAGTTCTTC. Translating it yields CASSMPGRTYNEQFF.